This T cell receptor (beta chain) is from a study of T-cell reconstitution after alpha-beta-depleted transplantation in children. Study observations and caveats: Newly produced T cells mostly provided counts and TCRbeta diversity after one year, as hyperexpanded clones declined. Some patients' high day-60 TCRbeta diversity was traced to surviving recipient T cells and thymic progenitors. Several hundred rapidly expanded clones from non-depleted graft cells reportedly supplied alpha-beta T cells about two months post-transplant.

Unique molecular identifiers featured in how the TCRbeta library was prepared. TCRdb fed the PCR reads into MiXCR, producing one record per CDR3 protein. The top ten clones hold around 38% of a sample with about 350,000 distinct CDR3 sequences, under 20% of them seen once. Remarks on this clonotype: Its matching antigen is unknown.

The CDR3 contains 16 residues. Per germline, CDR1 MGHRA and CDR2 YSYEKL. The germline V and J ends were trimmed by 1 base and 2 bases, with 14 bases remaining between them. The V gene is TRBV4-1, the J gene TRBJ2-5, with D perhaps TRBD1 (5 bases). This TCR was recovered from a male patient under 10 years old who had a stem cell transplant for acute lymphoblastic leukemia, so the T cells may come from the graft donor. The specimen comprised PBMCs, mostly from graft donor cells, sampled 360 days after TCRalphabeta/CD19-depleted stem cell transplant. The DNA of the CDR3 is TGCGCCAGCAGCCAAGGGGGCCGGACGTATCAAGAGACCCAGTACTTC. Its translation is CASSQGGRTYQETQYF.